Sequencing of this T cell receptor beta chain was carried out in a study of blood T cell repertoires in COVID-19. The CDR3 length is 13 residues. Looked up from germline, CDR1 is KGHSH and CDR2 is LQKENI. Trimming removed 8 bases from V and 4 bases from J, with 14 bases in between. Cohort 3 donors counted as recovered after two negative PCRs, clearance, or resolved symptoms. The repertoire was sequenced with immunoSEQ multiplex PCR; TCRdb's copy has only in-frame clones and lacks some. Here the sample spans about 250,000 clones, 65% to 90% being singletons. Specimen: PBMCs or T cells enriched from blood (not recorded which). V and J are TRBV18 and TRBJ2-5; D may be TRBD1 (5 bases). The sequence was collected from a man aged 35-49 years who had recovered from COVID-19. CDR3 in DNA: TGTGCCAGCACTGATTCTAGGGGAGAGACCCAGTACTTC. It yields the protein CASTDSRGETQYF. The variable domain in full, with the rest retrieved from reference TRBV18 and TRBJ2-5, is NAGVMQNPRHLVRRRGQEARLRCSPMKGHSHVYWYRQLPEEGLKFMVYLQKENIIDESGMPKERFSAEFPKEGPSILRIQQVVRGDSAAYFCASTDSRGETQYFGPGTRLLVL.